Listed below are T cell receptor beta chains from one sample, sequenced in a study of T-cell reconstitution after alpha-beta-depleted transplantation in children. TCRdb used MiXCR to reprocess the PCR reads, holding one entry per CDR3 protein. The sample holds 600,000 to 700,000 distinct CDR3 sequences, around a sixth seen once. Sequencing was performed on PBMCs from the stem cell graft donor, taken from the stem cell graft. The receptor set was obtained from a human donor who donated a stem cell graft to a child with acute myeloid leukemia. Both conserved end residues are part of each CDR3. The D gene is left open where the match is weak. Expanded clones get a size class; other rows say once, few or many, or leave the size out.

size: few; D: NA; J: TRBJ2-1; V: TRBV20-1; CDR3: CSARDPIGRGPLSYNEQFF; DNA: TGCAGTGCTAGAGATCCTATTGGGCGGGGGCCCTTGTCCTACAATGAGCAGTTCTTC
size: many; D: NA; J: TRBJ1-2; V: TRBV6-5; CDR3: CASRGEGDGYTF; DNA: TGTGCCAGCAGAGGGGAGGGGGATGGCTACACCTTC
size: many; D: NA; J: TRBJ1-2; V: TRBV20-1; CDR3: CSARGQPSGYTF; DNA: TGCAGTGCTAGGGGACAACCCTCAGGCTACACCTTC
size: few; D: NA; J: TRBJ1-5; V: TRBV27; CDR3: CASSGGGSNQPQHF; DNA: TGTGCCAGCTCCGGTGGAGGGAGCAATCAGCCCCAGCATTTT
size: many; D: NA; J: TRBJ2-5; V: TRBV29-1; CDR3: CSVDRQAQYF; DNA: TGCAGCGTTGACAGACAGGCCCAGTACTTC
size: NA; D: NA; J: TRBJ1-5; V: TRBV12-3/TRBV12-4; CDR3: CASSLYRSGPGPQHF; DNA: TGTGCCAGCAGTTTATATCGCTCTGGACCGGGGCCCCAGCATTTT
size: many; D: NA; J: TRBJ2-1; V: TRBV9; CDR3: CASSRNVVHEQFF; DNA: TGTGCCAGCAGTAGAAACGTAGTTCATGAGCAGTTCTTC
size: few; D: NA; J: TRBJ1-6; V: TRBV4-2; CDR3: CASSQGLQQGVRSPLHF; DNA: TGTGCCAGCAGCCAAGGCCTGCAACAGGGCGTGAGGTCACCCCTCCACTTT
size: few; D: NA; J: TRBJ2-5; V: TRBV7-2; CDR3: CASSSGVNVNQETQYF; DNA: TGTGCCAGCAGCTCGGGGGTAAACGTGAATCAAGAGACCCAGTACTTC
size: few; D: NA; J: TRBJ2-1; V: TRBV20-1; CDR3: CSARPQGTYNEQFF; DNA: TGCAGTGCTAGGCCACAAGGGACCTACAATGAGCAGTTCTTC
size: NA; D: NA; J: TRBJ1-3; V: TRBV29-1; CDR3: CSVIIPIQRGNTIYF; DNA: TGCAGCGTAATAATCCCCATCCAAAGGGGAAACACCATATATTTT
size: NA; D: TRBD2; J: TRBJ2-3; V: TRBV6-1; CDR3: CASTLTSGADTQYF; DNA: TGTGCCAGCACCCTGACTAGCGGAGCGGATACGCAGTATTTT
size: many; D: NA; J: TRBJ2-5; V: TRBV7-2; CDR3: CASSLIWGRETQYF; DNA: TGTGCCAGCAGCTTAATATGGGGCCGTGAGACCCAGTACTTC
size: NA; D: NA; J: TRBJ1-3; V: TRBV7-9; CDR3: CASSFIVGDTIYF; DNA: TGTGCCAGCAGCTTCATAGTAGGAGACACCATATATTTT
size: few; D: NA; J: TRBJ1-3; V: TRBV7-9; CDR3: CASSLPTVGSGNTIYF; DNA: TGTGCCAGCAGCTTACCGACGGTTGGCTCTGGAAACACCATATATTTT
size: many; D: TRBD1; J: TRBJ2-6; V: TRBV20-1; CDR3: CSARAQGEPSGANVLTF; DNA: TGCAGTGCTAGAGCGCAGGGGGAACCCTCTGGGGCCAACGTCCTGACTTTC
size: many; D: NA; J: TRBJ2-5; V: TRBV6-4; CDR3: CASSEGRGGLETQYF; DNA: TGTGCCAGCAGTGAAGGCAGGGGTGGCTTAGAGACCCAGTACTTC
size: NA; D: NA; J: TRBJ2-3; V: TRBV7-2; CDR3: CASSQLEGAQTDTQYF; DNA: TGTGCCAGCAGCCAATTGGAGGGGGCGCAGACAGATACGCAGTATTTT
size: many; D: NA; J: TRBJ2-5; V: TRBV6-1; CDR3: CASSPRAAYMGAQETQYF; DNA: TGTGCCAGCAGTCCAAGGGCAGCTTACATGGGGGCCCAAGAGACCCAGTACTTC
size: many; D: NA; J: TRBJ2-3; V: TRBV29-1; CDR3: CSVAGDTQYF; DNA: TGCAGCGTTGCCGGCGATACGCAGTATTTT
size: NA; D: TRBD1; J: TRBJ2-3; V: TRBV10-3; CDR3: CAISGDRATRTDTQYF; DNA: TGTGCCATCAGTGGGGACAGGGCGACCCGCACAGATACGCAGTATTTT
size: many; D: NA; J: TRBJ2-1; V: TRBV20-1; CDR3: CSANPSVGGPYNEQFF; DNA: TGCAGTGCTAATCCCTCTGTGGGGGGCCCCTACAATGAGCAGTTCTTC